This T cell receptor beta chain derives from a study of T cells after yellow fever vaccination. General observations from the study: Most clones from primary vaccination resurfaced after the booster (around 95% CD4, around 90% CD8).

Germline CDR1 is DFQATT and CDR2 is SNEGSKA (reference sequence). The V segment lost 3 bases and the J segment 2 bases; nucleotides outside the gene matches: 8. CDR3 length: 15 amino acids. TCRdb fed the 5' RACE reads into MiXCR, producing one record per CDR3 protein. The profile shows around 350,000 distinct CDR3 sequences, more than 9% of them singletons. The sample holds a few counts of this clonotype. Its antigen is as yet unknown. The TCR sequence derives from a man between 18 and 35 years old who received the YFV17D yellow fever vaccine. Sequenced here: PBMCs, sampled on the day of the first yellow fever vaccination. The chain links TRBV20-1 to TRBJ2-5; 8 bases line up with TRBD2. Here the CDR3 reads CSARTAAGEQETQYF. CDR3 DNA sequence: TGCAGTGCTAGGACCGCAGCGGGGGAACAAGAGACCCAGTACTTC.